This T cell receptor beta chain appears in the sequencing data of a study of blood T cell repertoires in COVID-19. At the level of the study: Material from acute and convalescent COVID-19 was sourced from the United States, Italy and Spain. PBMCs, B-cell-depleted T cells, or T cells provided the cDNA or gDNA that made up the material.

In the original processing: Researchers report that nucleated cell counts were estimated from reference gene primer amplification. Libraries were prepared by immunoSEQ multiplex PCR; TCRdb keeps only in-frame clonotypes and omits some of them. D and trimming come from the DNA, and the V and J calls and clone size come from that table. The data show around 260,000 clones, around 82% seen once. The Seattle patients, enrolled during active infection, were followed longitudinally. Germline CDR1 reads SGHNT; CDR2 reads YYREEE (reference sequence). V lost 8 bases to trimming and J lost 11 bases, with 17 bases between them. The CDR3 sequence is 13 residues long.

The V and J genes are TRBV5-4 and TRBJ1-6; perhaps TRBD1 as D (6 bases). The sequenced material came from peripheral blood. This receptor was obtained from a human donor with COVID-19, enrolled during active disease. The donor label of this sample is uncertain. This CDR3 is CARQTRGAAPLHF. The CDR3 coding sequence is TGTGCCAGGCAAACCAGGGGAGCGGCACCCCTCCACTTT.